One and the same sample provided the 21 T cell receptor beta chains below, sequenced in a study of blood T cells in healthy people across ages. Sample-barcoded 5' priming and a J-beta primer mix drove a second PCR of 7 to 11 cycles. TCRdb independently ran MiXCR on the 5' RACE reads; one entry per CDR3 protein. The top ten hold over 35% of the sample, which has 660,000 or so distinct CDR3 sequences, roughly 50% seen once. The sequenced sample consisted of blood. Source of these receptors: a man aged 55 to 70 in good health.

The chain employs TRBV7-6 and TRBJ2-3; possibly TRBD2 for D (7 bases). The CDR3 sequence is 16 residues long. V lost 1 base and J 6 bases, leaving 17 bases between the germline ends. CDR1 is SGHVS, CDR2 FNYEAQ, per germline. The CDR3 DNA follows: TGTGCCAGCAGCTTAGTACAGGGAGGGAGATCGGATACGCAGTATTTT. It specifies CASSLVQGGRSDTQYF.

This clonotype has at least ten counts. V is TRBV5-5 and J is TRBJ1-4; 7 bases map to TRBD1. The CDR3 consists of 14 residues. V lost 3 bases to trimming and J lost 7 bases; unmatched junction nucleotides: 6. The germline CDR1 and CDR2 sequences are SGHKS and YYEKEE (reference sequence). This CDR3 is CASSSAGTAEKLFF. The CDR3 DNA reads TGTGCCAGCAGCTCAGCAGGGACAGCTGAAAAACTGTTTTTT.

The chain uses TRBV5-1 and TRBJ2-3; the match to TRBD1 covers 8 bases. Trimming cost V 1 base and J 0 bases; bases outside gene matches: 4. Germline CDR1 SGHRS, CDR2 YFSETQ. CDR3 length: 16 amino acids. The CDR3 sequence: CASSLQGAGSTDTQYF. The CDR3 region has the DNA TGCGCCAGCAGCTTGCAGGGGGCCGGTAGCACAGATACGCAGTATTTT.

The chain employs TRBV21-1 and TRBJ2-7; TRBD1 reflects the table's D call only, with no check against the DNA. TRBV21-1 is a pseudogene. This CDR3 spans 15 amino acids. The CDR3 DNA sequence: TGTGCCAGCAGCAAAGGAAAAGGTCGAGGGAAGGGCCAGTACTTC. It translates to CASSKGKGRGKGQYF.

V and J are TRBV11-2 and TRBJ2-1; possible D gene TRBD1, 7 bases. V gave up 6 bases and J gave up 4 bases, with 16 bases separating them. Looked up from germline, CDR1 is SGHAT and CDR2 is FQNNGV. The CDR3 is 15 residues long. The chain's CDR3 is CASRPNRGLYNEQFF. CDR3 DNA sequence: TGTGCCAGCAGACCCAACAGGGGACTTTACAATGAGCAGTTCTTC.

The chain joins TRBV6-5 to TRBJ1-1; D gene uncertain. Per the germline V gene, CDR1 is MNHEY and CDR2 is SVGAGI. V lost 6 bases, J lost 1 base, and 12 bases lay in between. The CDR3 extends over 14 amino acids. CDR3 residues: CASRRSSKNTEAFF. The CDR3 region has the DNA TGTGCCAGCAGGAGATCTTCAAAGAACACTGAAGCTTTCTTT.

The V and J genes are TRBV6-1 and TRBJ2-1, with D possibly being TRBD1 (5 bases). Germline lookup yields CDR1 MNHNS and CDR2 SASEGT. The V end was cut by 6 bases, the J end by 2 bases, with 23 bases between. The CDR3 extends over 18 amino acids. The CDR3 is CASRSMSDTLGTYNEQFF. The CDR3 DNA reads as TGTGCCAGCAGATCAATGTCGGACACCCTTGGAACCTACAATGAGCAGTTCTTC.

The chain joins TRBV10-3 to TRBJ2-1, with 13 nucleotides matching TRBD2. Germline loops: CDR1 ENHRY, CDR2 SYGVKD. With V trimmed by 2 bases and J by 7 bases, 2 bases remained unmatched. This CDR3 has 15 amino acids. The CDR3 sequence: CAISEGLAGENEQFF. In nucleotides, the CDR3 is TGTGCCATCAGTGAGGGACTAGCGGGGGAAAATGAGCAGTTCTTC.

This sequence joins TRBV7-2 and TRBJ2-4, with 14 nucleotides matching TRBD2. Unmatched junction bases numbered 11, after V lost 4 bases and J lost 6 bases. Germline CDR1 is SGHTA and CDR2 is FQGNSA. CDR3 length equals 18 residues. The CDR3 DNA sequence: TGTGCCAGCAGCTCCCGGACTAGCGGGGGGCCCGTCTTAAACATTCAGTACTTC. As protein: CASSSRTSGGPVLNIQYF.

The chain uses TRBV4-2 and TRBJ1-2, with unresolved D. V gave up 4 bases and J gave up 2 bases, with 17 bases separating them. Germline CDR1 and CDR2: LGHNA and YNFKEQ. This CDR3 spans 16 amino acids. The CDR3 loop is CASSPASGSTNYGYTF. Written as DNA, the CDR3 is TGTGCCAGCAGCCCAGCGAGTGGGAGCACCAACTATGGCTACACCTTC.

On this clonotype itself: This sequence may be a read error, since a much larger clone differs from it by one base. This rearrangement joins TRBV28 to TRBJ2-5, with D perhaps matching TRBD1 (5 bases). Between the trimmed V and J ends, which lost 6 bases and 2 bases, there was a span of 7 bases. The V gene's germline CDR1 is MDHEN and CDR2 SYDVKM. The CDR3 length is 12 residues. CDR3: CASRRQQETQYF. In nucleotides, the CDR3 is TGTGCCAGCAGGAGACAGCAAGAGACCCAGTACTTC.

The rearrangement joins TRBV10-3 to TRBJ2-3, with TRBD2 identical over 10 bases. The germline V gene encodes CDR1 ENHRY and CDR2 SYGVKD. This CDR3 is built from 14 residues. The V segment lost 11 bases and the J segment 6 bases; nucleotides outside the gene matches: 11. Written as DNA, the CDR3 is TGTGCCGGGGGGGCTAGCGGGAGTTCCGATACGCAGTATTTT. Encoded protein: CAGGASGSSDTQYF.

V usage is TRBV29-1 and J usage is TRBJ2-7; D is perhaps TRBD1 or TRBD2 (5 bases each). The CDR3 sequence is 13 residues long. Germline-derived CDR1 and CDR2 are SQVTM and ANQGSEA. The CDR3 nucleotides read TGCAGTGCTGGACGGGGCCCCGGCTACGAGCAGTACTTC. Protein sequence: CSAGRGPGYEQYF.

This rearrangement joins TRBV29-1 to TRBJ1-5; 9 bases match TRBD1. This CDR3 region has 14 residues. Germline assignment: CDR1 SQVTM and CDR2 ANQGSEA. Trimming cost V 6 bases and J 5 bases; bases outside gene matches: 8. The CDR3 DNA reads as TGCAGCGTCGCCGGGACAGGGCGGGATCAGCCCCAGCATTTT. Protein: CSVAGTGRDQPQHF. The complete variable domain, with remaining parts taken from reference TRBV29-1 and TRBJ1-5, reads SAVISQKPSRDICQRGTSLTIQCQVDSQVTMMFWYRQQPGQSLTLIATANQGSEATYESGFVIDKFPISRPNLTFSTLTVSNMSPEDSSIYLCSVAGTGRDQPQHFGDGTRLSIL.

The chain uses TRBV5-1 and TRBJ2-5; TRBD2 aligns across 10 bases. CDR1 is SGHRS and CDR2 is YFSETQ in the germline V gene. This CDR3 has 15 residues. V lost 0 bases to trimming and J lost 11 bases; unmatched junction nucleotides: 10. The DNA for the CDR3 is TGCGCCAGCAGCTTGGGACTAGCGGGCGGCGATGATCAGTACTTC. Amino acid sequence: CASSLGLAGGDDQYF.

V gene TRBV20-1 combines with J gene TRBJ2-3; 9 bases match TRBD1. V lost 6 bases to trimming and J lost 6 bases; unmatched junction nucleotides: 13. The V gene's germline CDR1 is DFQATT and CDR2 SNEGSKA (reference sequence). CDR3 size: 15 residues. CDR3 region: CSAQPPTGGGDTQYF. The CDR3 DNA reads as TGCAGTGCCCAACCCCCGACAGGGGGGGGGGATACGCAGTATTTT.

This clonotype was seen more than once but under ten times. The chain links TRBV3-1 to TRBJ2-5, with a weak D call TRBD2 (5 bases). V dropped 1 base and J dropped 2 bases, with 14 bases sitting between them. In germline, CDR1 is LGHDT, CDR2 YNNKEL (reference sequence). The CDR3 loop spans 16 amino acids. CDR3 coding DNA: TGTGCCAGCAGCCAAGGAAGACTAATGGGGCAAGAGACCCAGTACTTC. Protein: CASSQGRLMGQETQYF.

V usage is TRBV15 and J usage is TRBJ2-3; 12 bases align to TRBD1. The CDR3 length is 16 residues. Germline CDR1 and CDR2: LNHNV and YYDKDF (reference sequence). The trim removed 1 base at V and 5 bases at J, leaving 4 bases unmatched. Written as DNA, the CDR3 is TGTGCCACCAGCAGAGTGGGACAGGGGGCTGGAGATACGCAGTATTTT. This encodes CATSRVGQGAGDTQYF.

The CDR3 protein is CSAGPPSYNSPLHF. The CDR3 nucleotides are TGCAGTGCTGGACCCCCTTCCTATAATTCACCCCTCCACTTT. The V gene is TRBV20-1, the J gene TRBJ1-6; D is unclear. CDR3 size: 14 residues. The V gene's germline CDR1 is DFQATT and CDR2 SNEGSKA (reference sequence). V lost 5 bases to trimming and J lost 1 base, with 9 bases between them.

The rearrangement joins TRBV5-1 to TRBJ2-7, with D unclear. The CDR3 consists of 18 residues. Between the trimmed V and J ends, which lost 1 base and 0 bases, there was a span of 20 bases. Germline V gene sequence: CDR1 SGHRS, CDR2 YFSETQ. The CDR3 DNA reads as TGCGCCAGCAGCTTGCCCGGTGGCAGCTACTCCTCCTCCTACGAGCAGTACTTC. This translates into CASSLPGGSYSSSYEQYF.

This clonotype appeared a few times. The chain employs TRBV7-2 and TRBJ1-2, with D tentatively TRBD1 (6 bases). Deletions cut 5 bases from V and 4 bases from J, with 14 bases between. From germline, CDR1 is SGHTA and CDR2 FQGNSA. The CDR3 is 14 residues long. CDR3 region: CASSTYREIYGYTF. The DNA for the CDR3 is TGTGCCAGCAGCACCTACAGGGAGATCTATGGCTACACCTTC.